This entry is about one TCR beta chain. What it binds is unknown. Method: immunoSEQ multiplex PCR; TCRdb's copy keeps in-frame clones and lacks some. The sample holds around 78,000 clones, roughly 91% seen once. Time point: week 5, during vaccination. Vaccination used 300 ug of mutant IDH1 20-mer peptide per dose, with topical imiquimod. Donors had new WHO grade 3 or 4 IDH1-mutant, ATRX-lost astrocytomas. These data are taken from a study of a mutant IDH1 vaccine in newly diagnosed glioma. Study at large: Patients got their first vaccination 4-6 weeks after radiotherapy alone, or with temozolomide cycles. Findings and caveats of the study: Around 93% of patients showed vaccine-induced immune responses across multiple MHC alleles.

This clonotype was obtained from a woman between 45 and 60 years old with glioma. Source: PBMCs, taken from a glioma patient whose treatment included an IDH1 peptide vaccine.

CDR3: CATSIGTSWNEQFF. CDR3 nucleotides: TGTGCCACCAGCATCGGGACTAGCTGGAATGAGCAGTTCTTC. The V and J genes are TRBV15 and TRBJ2-1; 9 positions match TRBD2. The CDR3 contains 14 residues. The germline V gene encodes CDR1 LNHNV and CDR2 YYDKDF (reference sequence). The V gene end was trimmed by 4 bases and the J gene end by 7 bases; junction bases not matched to a gene: 5.